The next 29 T cell receptor beta chains were all read from a single sample in a study of blood T cells in healthy people across ages. Primed by a sample-barcoded 5' primer and a J-beta primer mix, a second PCR proceeded for about 6 to 12 cycles. TCRdb called the 5' RACE reads again in MiXCR, with one record for every CDR3 protein. This table has some 760,000 distinct CDR3 sequences, 25% appearing once. The same data also went into a second study, on T cells of mothers and their children.

The material sequenced was blood. All receptors derive from a boy younger than 18 in good health.

The chain is built from TRBV19 and TRBJ2-2; D remains ambiguous. Germline values: CDR1 LNHDA, CDR2 SQIVND (reference sequence). Trimming took off 6 bases at V and 6 bases at J, with 11 bases between the two ends. The CDR3 consists of 13 residues. Here the CDR3 reads CASSQAEAGELFF. DNA for the CDR3: TGTGCCAGTAGCCAGGCAGAGGCCGGGGAGCTGTTTTTT.

This chain links TRBV3-1 with TRBJ2-5; D perhaps matches TRBD2 (6 bases). Judging by the DNA end, TRBJ2-1 fits better; the J call may be wrong. Germline CDR1 LGHDT, CDR2 YNNKEL (reference sequence). The CDR3 runs to 13 residues. Here the CDR3 DNA reads TGTGCCAGCAGCCAAGATCGGGGGAGCGTGCAGTTCTTC. Protein: CASSQDRGSVQFF.

This clonotype was seen a few times. This sequence joins TRBV4-2 and TRBJ2-7; tentative D call: TRBD2 (6 bases). Germline lookup yields CDR1 LGHNA and CDR2 YNFKEQ. CDR3 length: 16 residues. V shed 0 bases and J shed 3 bases, with 15 bases lying between them. As DNA, the CDR3 is TGTGCCAGCAGCCAAGAGCAACGGGAGCCCTACTACGAGCAGTACTTC. This translates into CASSQEQREPYYEQYF.

The chain uses TRBV7-8 and TRBJ2-7; TRBD2 aligns across 8 bases. V lost 5 bases and J lost 0; bases outside the gene matches: 9. This CDR3 contains 16 residues. Per the germline V gene, CDR1 is SGHVS and CDR2 is FQNEAQ. In DNA, the CDR3 is TGTGCCAGCAGCCCGGCAGCGGGGGTTTCCTCCTACGAGCAGTACTTC. Translation: CASSPAAGVSSYEQYF.

This sequence joins TRBV25-1 and TRBJ2-3; 7 nucleotides align to TRBD2. This CDR3 spans 14 amino acids. CDR1 and CDR2 (germline): MGHDK, SYGVNS. V shed 2 bases, J shed 4 bases, and the junction held 3 bases outside the gene matches. CDR3: CASSEAGAADTQYF. CDR3 DNA sequence: TGTGCCAGCAGTGAAGCGGGAGCGGCAGATACGCAGTATTTT. The full variable domain, with the rest looked up from reference TRBV25-1 and TRBJ2-3, is EADIYQTPRYLVIGTGKKITLECSQTMGHDKMYWYQQDPGMELHLIHYSYGVNSTEKGDLSSESTVSRIRTEHFPLTLESARPSHTSQYLCASSEAGAADTQYFGPGTRLTVL.

This clonotype has only one observation. The genes are TRBV6-5 and TRBJ2-5; D is possibly TRBD2 (7 bases). This CDR3 contains 16 residues. V lost 0 bases to trimming and J lost 5 bases, with 16 bases between them. Germline CDR1 MNHEY, CDR2 SVGAGI. Here the CDR3 reads CASSYSNPGGGETQYF. The CDR3 coding sequence is TGTGCCAGCAGTTACTCGAACCCGGGGGGCGGGGAGACCCAGTACTTC.

V and J are TRBV5-1 and TRBJ2-3; possibly TRBD1 for D (6 bases). The CDR3 spans 15 residues. V lost 2 bases to trimming and J lost 3 bases, with 13 bases between them. Germline CDR1 reads SGHRS; CDR2 reads YFSETQ. The CDR3: CASSLPARGTDTQYF. The DNA for the CDR3 is TGCGCCAGCAGCTTACCCGCTAGGGGGACAGATACGCAGTATTTT.

This clonotype appeared a few times. The gene calls are TRBV3-1 and TRBJ1-1; D unclear. CDR1 and CDR2 from the germline V gene are LGHDT and YNNKEL (reference sequence). The length of the CDR3 is 14 residues. V gave up 4 bases and J gave up 0 bases, with 9 bases separating them. CDR3 nucleotide sequence: TGTGCCAGCAGCCCGGAGGCCCTGAACACTGAAGCTTTCTTT. Its protein product is CASSPEALNTEAFF.

This clonotype was observed a single time. The chain carries TRBV29-1 and TRBJ2-7; 9 bases match TRBD1. Germline loops: CDR1 SQVTM, CDR2 ANQGSEA. The CDR3 covers 13 residues. V shed 5 bases, J shed 3 bases, and the junction held 5 bases outside the gene matches. The CDR3 bases are TGCAGCGTTAGGGACAGGGATCACTACGAGCAGTACTTC. Amino acid sequence: CSVRDRDHYEQYF.

The chain joins TRBV29-1 to TRBJ1-1; 7 bases match TRBD1. From germline, CDR1 is SQVTM and CDR2 ANQGSEA. The CDR3 has 12 residues. With V trimmed by 5 bases and J by 6 bases, 6 bases remained unmatched. The CDR3 reads CSVKMTGPEAFF. CDR3 in DNA: TGCAGCGTTAAAATGACAGGGCCTGAAGCTTTCTTT. Full variable domain (remainder filled in from reference TRBV29-1 and TRBJ1-1): SAVISQKPSRDICQRGTSLTIQCQVDSQVTMMFWYRQQPGQSLTLIATANQGSEATYESGFVIDKFPISRPNLTFSTLTVSNMSPEDSSIYLCSVKMTGPEAFFGQGTRLTVV.

This clonotype was detected once. The V gene is TRBV6-1, the J gene TRBJ1-2, with TRBD1 identical over 10 bases. There are 15 residues in the CDR3. The germline CDR1 and CDR2 sequences are MNHNS and SASEGT. Unmatched junction bases numbered 9, after V lost 5 bases and J lost 6 bases. CDR3 nucleotides: TGTGCCAGCAGTACCCCCGGGACAGGGGCCCATGGCTACACCTTC. Its translation: CASSTPGTGAHGYTF.

V and J are TRBV28 and TRBJ1-5; possible D gene TRBD1, 5 bases. The CDR3 has 15 residues. V was pared by 7 bases and J by 5 bases, with 18 bases between. Looked up from germline, CDR1 is MDHEN and CDR2 is SYDVKM. CDR3 loop: CASNDRNRNDQPQHF. CDR3 DNA: TGTGCCAGCAACGACCGGAACAGGAACGATCAGCCCCAGCATTTT.

This clonotype occurred a few times. The chain employs TRBV19 and TRBJ2-5, with 7 bases that match TRBD2. The tail of the sequence fits TRBJ2-1 better, so the J call may be wrong. CDR1 is LNHDA and CDR2 is SQIVND in the germline V gene (reference sequence). The length of the CDR3 is 16 residues. CDR3 sequence (DNA): TGTGCCAGTAGTATCGGCAGGGCGGGAGTGTACAATGAGCAGTTCTTC. Encoded protein: CASSIGRAGVYNEQFF.

The chain joins TRBV6-1 to TRBJ2-1, with TRBD2 matching 7 bases. V dropped 4 bases and J dropped 3; count of bases not matched to a gene: 3. Germline V gene lookup returns CDR1 MNHNS and CDR2 SASEGT. The CDR3 sequence is 14 residues long. The CDR3 loop reads CASSVGDYYNEQFF. In nucleotides, the CDR3 is TGTGCCAGCAGTGTGGGGGACTACTACAATGAGCAGTTCTTC.

The chain has TRBV20-1 and TRBJ2-5, with TRBD1 matching over 7 bases. Germline V gene data show CDR1 as DFQATT and CDR2 as SNEGSKA (reference sequence). Trimming took 4 bases from V and 3 from J; bases not matched to a gene: 11. This CDR3 is built from 15 residues. In DNA, the CDR3 is TGCAGTGCTATAGGATACGAGGGGGCAGAAGAGACCCAGTACTTC. As protein: CSAIGYEGAEETQYF.

This clonotype was seen a few times. The rearrangement joins TRBV20-1 to TRBJ1-1; D possibly corresponds to TRBD1 (6 bases). The CDR3 contains 12 residues. The V end was cut by 6 bases, the J end by 1 base, with 9 bases between. Germline V gene sequence: CDR1 DFQATT, CDR2 SNEGSKA (reference sequence). The CDR3 loop reads CSAMDRNTEAFF. The CDR3 DNA sequence: TGCAGTGCCATGGACAGGAACACTGAAGCTTTCTTT.

The CDR3 nucleotides are TGTGCCAGCAGCCAACCCAGAGGGCGGGGGAACTCTGGGGCCAACGTCCTGACTTTC. Translation: CASSQPRGRGNSGANVLTF. This chain connects TRBV14 to TRBJ2-6; the match to TRBD2 covers 7 bases. The CDR3 runs 19 residues. Germline CDR1 is SGHDN and CDR2 is FVKESK. V lost 2 bases to trimming and J lost 0 bases; unmatched junction nucleotides: 10.

This clonotype has only a few counts. The chain carries TRBV14 and TRBJ2-4, with 7 nucleotides matching TRBD1. The CDR3 length is 18 residues. V lost 1 base, J lost 15 bases, and 24 bases stayed unmatched. Germline values: CDR1 SGHDN, CDR2 FVKESK. The CDR3 bases are TGTGCCAGCAGCCAAGGCTGGAGAGACAGGGACAAAAGGGGACGGGGGTACTTC. Translated: CASSQGWRDRDKRGRGYF.

This clonotype turned up a few times. This sequence joins TRBV20-1 and TRBJ2-1; 9 bases align to TRBD2. V was pared by 2 bases and J by 5 bases, with 4 bases of the junction left unmatched. This CDR3 is built from 14 residues. Germline CDR1 and CDR2: DFQATT and SNEGSKA (reference sequence). The CDR3 sequence: CSARWLAGNNEQFF. Here the CDR3 DNA reads TGCAGTGCTAGATGGCTAGCGGGAAACAATGAGCAGTTCTTC.

This clonotype was counted between two and nine times. The chain carries TRBV20-1 and TRBJ2-3; 10 bases line up with TRBD2. The CDR3 consists of 15 residues. Germline V gene sequence: CDR1 DFQATT, CDR2 SNEGSKA (reference sequence). After removal of 7 bases from V and 5 bases from J, the junction contained 12 bases not matched to a gene. CDR3 residues: CSVAAGGPEGDTQYF. CDR3 nucleotides: TGCAGTGTAGCAGCGGGGGGGCCGGAGGGAGATACGCAGTATTTT.

This clonotype was recorded a few times. The rearrangement joins TRBV15 to TRBJ2-2, with 10 bases lining up with TRBD1. The CDR3 contains 16 residues. Germline lookup yields CDR1 LNHNV and CDR2 YYDKDF (reference sequence). After removal of 5 bases from V and 5 bases from J, the junction contained 8 bases not matched to a gene. DNA of the CDR3: TGTGCCACCAGCCCCGGACAGGGGGTGGGGACCGGGGAGCTGTTTTTT. Translation: CATSPGQGVGTGELFF.

In this sample, this clonotype turned up a few times. The chain links TRBV4-2 to TRBJ2-5; the D gene could be TRBD1 or TRBD2 (6 bases each). CDR3 length equals 17 residues. Germline V gene lookup returns CDR1 LGHNA and CDR2 YNFKEQ. Trimming removed 2 bases at V and 9 bases at J, with 25 bases between. CDR3 amino acids: CASSQSIHKGGREPQYF. CDR3 bases: TGTGCCAGCAGCCAATCAATCCATAAGGGGGGCCGGGAGCCCCAGTACTTC.

This clonotype has more than one count but fewer than ten. This chain joins TRBV7-9 and TRBJ2-2; 10 bases agree with TRBD1. CDR1 SEHNR and CDR2 FQNEAQ come from the germline V gene (reference sequence). This CDR3 region has 17 residues. Losses at the gene ends were 4 bases for V and 4 bases for J; bases not matched to a gene: 9. The CDR3 coding sequence is TGTGCCAGCAGCTCCGACTCCGGGACAGGGGTCACCGGGGAGCTGTTTTTT. This codes for CASSSDSGTGVTGELFF.

The CDR3 is CASSFMGSYNEQFF. The CDR3 nucleotides are TGTGCCAGCAGTTTTATGGGATCCTACAATGAGCAGTTCTTC. This chain joins TRBV28 and TRBJ2-1; D call uncertain. CDR3 length equals 14 residues. Germline V gene lookup returns CDR1 MDHEN and CDR2 SYDVKM. The V end lost 3 bases, the J end lost 1 base, and 7 bases lay between the germline ends.

This clonotype was observed a few times. The chain recombines TRBV3-1 with TRBJ2-7, with D possibly matching TRBD1 (6 bases). Germline-derived CDR1 and CDR2 are LGHDT and YNNKEL (reference sequence). The CDR3 consists of 14 residues. V was trimmed by 5 bases and J by 3 bases, leaving 14 bases between them. The CDR3 reads CASSTNDRFYEQYF. The CDR3, as DNA: TGTGCCAGCAGCACGAACGACAGGTTCTACGAGCAGTACTTC.

J is TRBJ2-4 and V is TRBV7-2; 7 positions match TRBD1. The germline V gene has CDR1 SGHTA and CDR2 FQGNSA. V was pared by 1 base and J by 7 bases, with 4 bases of the junction left unmatched. This CDR3 spans 14 amino acids. The CDR3 reads CASSLGTGANIQYF. CDR3 sequence (DNA): TGTGCCAGCAGCTTAGGGACAGGAGCGAACATTCAGTACTTC.

This clonotype was counted a few times. The chain carries TRBV3-1 and TRBJ2-5; 8 bases map to TRBD2. The J call may be in error: the DNA end matches TRBJ2-1 better. Germline V gives CDR1 LGHDT, CDR2 YNNKEL (reference sequence). This CDR3 is 15 amino acids long. The DNA of the CDR3 is TGTGCCAGCAGCCTCCACGGGGGGGGGAACAATGAGCAGTTCTTC. Translated, it gives CASSLHGGGNNEQFF.

The chain couples TRBV20-1 to TRBJ2-7; the D gene is possibly TRBD2 (6 bases). CDR1 and CDR2 from the germline V gene are DFQATT and SNEGSKA (reference sequence). The CDR3 length is 17 residues. Deletions cut 0 bases from V and 5 bases from J, with 23 bases between. In nucleotides, the CDR3 is TGCAGTGCTAGAGATCATGGGTCGTGGGCAGGGAGGAACGAGCAGTACTTC. This gives the protein CSARDHGSWAGRNEQYF.

This rearrangement joins TRBV7-6 to TRBJ2-5, with 10 bases identical to TRBD1. The V gene end was trimmed by 7 bases and the J gene end by 0 bases; junction bases not matched to a gene: 5. The CDR3 runs to 15 residues. CDR1 and CDR2 from the germline V gene are SGHVS and FNYEAQ. The CDR3 loop is CASTRDRGYQETQYF. The CDR3 coding sequence is TGTGCCAGCACCCGGGACAGGGGCTACCAAGAGACCCAGTACTTC.